This T cell receptor beta chain was recorded in a study of blood T cells in healthy people across ages. Per germline, CDR1 SGHRS and CDR2 YFSETQ. CDR3 length equals 13 residues. V was pared by 4 bases and J by 10 bases, with 17 bases between. The authors ran a second PCR of 7 to 11 cycles using a sample-barcoded 5' primer and a J-beta primer mix. TCRdb reprocessed the 5' RACE reads via MiXCR and lists one record per CDR3 protein. The sample lists about 690,000 distinct CDR3 sequences; approximately 40% were seen once. Sequencing was done on a sample of blood. This TCR was sampled from an elderly man in good health. J is TRBJ1-2 and V is TRBV5-1; a weak D match, TRBD1 (5 bases). The CDR3 is CASSLGTGEVYTF. In DNA, the CDR3 is TGCGCCAGCAGCCTGGGGACCGGGGAGGTCTACACCTTC.